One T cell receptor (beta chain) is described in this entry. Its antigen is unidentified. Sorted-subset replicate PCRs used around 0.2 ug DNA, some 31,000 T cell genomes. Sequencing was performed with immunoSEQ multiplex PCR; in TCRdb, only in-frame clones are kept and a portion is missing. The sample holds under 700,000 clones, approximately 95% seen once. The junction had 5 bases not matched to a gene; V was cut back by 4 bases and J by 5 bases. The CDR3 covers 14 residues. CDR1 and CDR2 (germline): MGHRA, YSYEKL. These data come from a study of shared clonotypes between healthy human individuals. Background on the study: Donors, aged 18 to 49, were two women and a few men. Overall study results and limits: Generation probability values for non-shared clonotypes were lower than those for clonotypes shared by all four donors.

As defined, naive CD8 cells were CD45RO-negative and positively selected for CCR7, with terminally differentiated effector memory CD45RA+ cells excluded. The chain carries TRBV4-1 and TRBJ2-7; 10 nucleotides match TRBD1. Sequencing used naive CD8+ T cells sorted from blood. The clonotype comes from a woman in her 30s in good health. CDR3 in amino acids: CASSLDRGLDEQYF. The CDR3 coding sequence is TGCGCCAGCAGCCTGGACAGGGGGTTGGACGAGCAGTACTTC.